These 21 T cell receptor beta chains originate from one sample sequenced in a study of cytotoxic CD8 clonotypes in ibrutinib-treated CLL. Produced via immunoSEQ multiplex PCR; TCRdb's table is partial and in-frame only. Among about 120,000 clones listed, 70% to 90% were seen once. The specimen comprised PBMCs, sampled after 24 months of ibrutinib treatment. These TCRs come from a human donor with chronic lymphocytic leukemia.

The chain joins TRBV7-2 to TRBJ1-2; 7 bases align to TRBD1. Germline CDR1 and CDR2: SGHTA and FQGNSA. The J segment lost 8 bases and the V segment lost 5 bases, leaving 5 bases of the junction unmatched. The CDR3 is made up of 12 amino acids. CDR3 residues: CASSKDRRGYTF. The CDR3 DNA is TGTGCCAGCAGCAAGGACAGGAGGGGCTACACCTTC.

This clone was seen once. J is TRBJ1-3 and V is TRBV2; TRBD1 matches at 8 bases. The trim removed 6 bases at V and 2 bases at J, leaving 9 bases unmatched. Germline CDR1 SNHLY, CDR2 FYNNEI. CDR3 length equals 16 residues. In DNA form, the CDR3 reads TGTGCCAGCAGCACCAAAGGACAGGGAGCTGGAAACACCATATATTTT. Protein: CASSTKGQGAGNTIYF.

The chain combines TRBV6-4 with TRBJ1-1; no firm D call. The V end was cut by 6 bases, the J end by 3 bases, with 11 bases between. CDR1 is MRHNA and CDR2 is SNTAGT in the germline V gene. The CDR3 consists of 13 residues. In DNA, the CDR3 is TGTGCCAGCAGAGCCAACGGGGACACTGAAGCTTTCTTT. Amino acids: CASRANGDTEAFF.

This clone is a singleton in its sample. The chain recombines TRBV19 with TRBJ2-3, with 8 nucleotides matching TRBD1. The germline CDR1 and CDR2 sequences are LNHDA and SQIVND (reference sequence). V dropped 9 bases and J dropped 3; count of bases not matched to a gene: 5. The CDR3 is 13 residues long. CDR3: CASRGRSTDTQYF. The CDR3 DNA reads as TGTGCCAGCAGGGGGCGGTCAACAGATACGCAGTATTTT.

This clone was picked up one time. The chain is built from TRBV27 and TRBJ2-1, with D possibly being TRBD1 (6 bases). The CDR3 spans 16 residues. Trimming stripped 0 bases from V and 3 bases from J, with 12 bases between. CDR1 is MNHEY and CDR2 is SMNVEV in the germline V gene (reference sequence). In nucleotides, the CDR3 is TGTGCCAGCAGTTTATCCGGACAGCAAGACTACAATGAGCAGTTCTTC. This translates into CASSLSGQQDYNEQFF.

This clone was seen only once. The V gene is TRBV9, the J gene TRBJ2-1, with D hard to call. Per germline, CDR1 SGDLS and CDR2 YYNGEE. The CDR3 totals 14 residues. V was pared by 0 bases and J by 2 bases, with 6 bases between. CDR3 DNA sequence: TGTGCCAGCAGCGTAGACTGGGCCTACAATGAGCAGTTCTTC. This codes for CASSVDWAYNEQFF.

The chain uses TRBV18 and TRBJ2-7; 8 nucleotides match TRBD2. The CDR3 length is 15 residues. Germline V CDR1 and CDR2: KGHSH, LQKENI. J lost 6 bases, V lost 2 bases, and 9 bases had no gene match. The CDR3 sequence is CASSPKGLGVGEQYF. Written as DNA, the CDR3 is TGTGCCAGCTCACCAAAGGGACTAGGGGTTGGCGAGCAGTACTTC.

The chain joins TRBV18 to TRBJ2-7; a possible D gene is TRBD1 (6 bases). Trimming took off 3 bases at V and 5 bases at J, with 14 bases between the two ends. Germline CDR1 reads KGHSH; CDR2 reads LQKENI. The CDR3 spans 14 residues. The CDR3 spells CASSPIQGSDEQYF. For the CDR3, the DNA is TGTGCCAGCTCACCGATCCAGGGGAGCGACGAGCAGTACTTC.

The V call is TRBV30, the J call TRBJ2-6; D is perhaps TRBD1 or TRBD2 (7 bases each). CDR1 is GTSNPN, CDR2 SVGIG, per germline (reference sequence). Trimming left V 3 bases short and J 0 bases short, with 15 bases between. This CDR3 region has 17 residues. CDR3 bases: TGTGCCTGGAGGCGGGGGACAGCGGCCTCTGGGGCCAACGTCCTGACTTTC. Its translation: CAWRRGTAASGANVLTF.

V usage is TRBV18 and J usage is TRBJ2-7, with 8 bases identical to TRBD1. The CDR3 extends over 15 amino acids. With 3 bases clipped from V and 4 bases from J, the junction kept 8 bases outside the gene matches. From germline, CDR1 is KGHSH and CDR2 LQKENI. DNA of the CDR3: TGTGCCAGCTCACCCGCACCAGGGGGCAAATACGAGCAGTACTTC. Translating gives CASSPAPGGKYEQYF.

The rearrangement uses TRBV11-2 and TRBJ1-2; no firm D call. This CDR3 is 16 amino acids long. The ends were cut back, 0 bases at V and 4 bases at J, with 15 bases in the middle. The germline V gene encodes CDR1 SGHAT and CDR2 FQNNGV. This CDR3 reads CASSLDPGNPVYGYTF. For the CDR3, the DNA is TGTGCCAGCAGCTTAGATCCGGGGAATCCCGTCTATGGCTACACCTTC.

This chain connects TRBV5-1 to TRBJ1-3; D is ambiguous. CDR1 is SGHRS, CDR2 YFSETQ, per germline. The CDR3 spans 17 residues. The V end lost 0 bases, the J end lost 0 bases, and 13 bases lay between the germline ends. CDR3 sequence (DNA): TGCGCCAGCAGCTTGGGGACTCTCACCCTCTCTGGAAACACCATATATTTT. Translation gives CASSLGTLTLSGNTIYF. The entire variable domain, with the rest obtained from reference TRBV5-1 and TRBJ1-3, is as follows: KAGVTQTPRYLIKTRGQQVTLSCSPISGHRSVSWYQQTPGQGLQFLFEYFSETQRNKGNFPGRFSGRQFSNSRSEMNVSTLELGDSALYLCASSLGTLTLSGNTIYFGEGSWLTVV.

Only one count was recorded for this clone. The chain carries TRBV21-1 and TRBJ2-5; the DNA was not compared with TRBD2, the D call given in the table. TRBV21-1 is a recognized pseudogene. The CDR3 runs 18 residues. This chain's CDR3 is CASSNRIGAGGPGETQYF. CDR3 sequence (DNA): TGTGCCAGCAGCAACAGGATAGGAGCGGGGGGGCCTGGAGAGACCCAGTACTTC.

The J gene is TRBJ2-5, the V gene TRBV5-8; TRBD1 matches at 8 bases. The V segment lost 0 bases and the J segment 3 bases; nucleotides outside the gene matches: 16. Per the germline V gene, CDR1 is SGHTS and CDR2 is YDEGEE. The CDR3 runs 19 residues. The CDR3 sequence is CASSLAFYWPDRVKETQYF. The CDR3, as DNA: TGTGCCAGCAGCTTGGCTTTCTATTGGCCGGACAGGGTAAAAGAGACCCAGTACTTC.

The V gene is TRBV29-1, the J gene TRBJ2-3; TRBD1 agrees at 9 bases. CDR3 length: 13 amino acids. The germline V gene has CDR1 SQVTM and CDR2 ANQGSEA. V lost 4 bases and J lost 4; bases outside the gene matches: 3. This CDR3 reads CSVGDRDPDTQYF. CDR3 DNA: TGCAGCGTTGGGGACAGGGACCCAGATACGCAGTATTTT.

The chain employs TRBV6-5 and TRBJ1-6, with 8 bases matching TRBD1. CDR3 length: 16 residues. The V gene's germline CDR1 is MNHEY and CDR2 SVGAGI. V gave up 2 bases and J gave up 4 bases; unmatched junction bases: 4. This chain's CDR3 is CASSYAGGGYNSPLHF. DNA for the CDR3: TGTGCCAGCAGTTACGCAGGGGGCGGATATAATTCACCCCTCCACTTT.

The V call is TRBV28, the J call TRBJ1-5, with D maybe TRBD1 (5 bases). The V end lost 3 bases, the J end lost 4 bases, and 13 bases lay between the germline ends. The CDR3 contains 15 residues. The germline V gene encodes CDR1 MDHEN and CDR2 SYDVKM. CDR3 coding DNA: TGTGCCAGCAGTTTTCCCAGGGAAGGGAATCAGCCCCAGCATTTT. Translation: CASSFPREGNQPQHF. The full variable domain, with the rest looked up from reference TRBV28 and TRBJ1-5, is DVKVTQSSRYLVKRTGEKVFLECVQDMDHENMFWYRQDPGLGLRLIYFSYDVKMKEKGDIPEGYSVSREKKERFSLILESASTNQTSMYLCASSFPREGNQPQHFGDGTRLSIL.

This clone was detected a few times. The V call is TRBV14, the J call TRBJ2-7; 9 bases map to TRBD1. Germline CDR1 SGHDN, CDR2 FVKESK. The CDR3 sequence is 14 residues long. The trim removed 2 bases at V and 2 bases at J, leaving 1 base unmatched. This chain's CDR3 is CASSQRQGAYEQYF. CDR3 DNA sequence: TGTGCCAGCAGCCAAAGACAGGGGGCCTACGAGCAGTACTTC.

The chain combines TRBV2 with TRBJ2-5; maybe TRBD1 (6 bases). Germline CDR1 reads SNHLY; CDR2 reads FYNNEI. The CDR3 has 13 residues. Trimming took off 8 bases at V and 4 bases at J, with 14 bases between the two ends. CDR3 loop: CASHPQGRETQYF. CDR3 bases: TGTGCCAGCCATCCACAGGGACGAGAGACCCAGTACTTC.

The chain is built from TRBV4-1 and TRBJ2-7; D not resolved. There are 13 residues in the CDR3. The germline CDR1 and CDR2 sequences are MGHRA and YSYEKL. V was shortened by 4 bases and J by 5 bases, with 12 bases between the two germline ends. CDR3 region: CASSPFPPHEQYF. Written as DNA, the CDR3 is TGCGCCAGCAGCCCCTTCCCCCCCCACGAGCAGTACTTC.

Remarks on this clone: This same CDR3 is encoded by further DNA sequences in the sample. This chain links TRBV2 with TRBJ2-7; TRBD1 agrees at 11 bases. Unmatched junction bases numbered 5, after V lost 6 bases and J lost 7 bases. CDR1 is SNHLY and CDR2 is FYNNEI in the germline V gene. This CDR3 has 13 amino acids. CDR3 sequence (DNA): TGTGCCAGCAGCGGACAGGGGGCGCGAGAGCAGTACTTC. It translates to CASSGQGAREQYF.